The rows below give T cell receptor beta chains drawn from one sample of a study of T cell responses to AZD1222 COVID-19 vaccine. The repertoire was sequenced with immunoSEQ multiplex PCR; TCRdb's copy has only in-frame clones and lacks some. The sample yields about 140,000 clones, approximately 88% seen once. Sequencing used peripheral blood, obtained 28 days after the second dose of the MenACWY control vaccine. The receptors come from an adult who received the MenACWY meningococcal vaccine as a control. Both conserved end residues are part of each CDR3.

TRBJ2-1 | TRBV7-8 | CASSLEGTSGYNEQFF
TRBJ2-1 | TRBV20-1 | CSALRGYEQFF
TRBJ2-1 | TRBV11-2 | CASSWGPLNEQFF
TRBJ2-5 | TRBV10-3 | CAIGQGLASGVQETQYF
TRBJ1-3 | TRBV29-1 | CSVPASGNTIYF
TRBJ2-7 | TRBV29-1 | CSVATGSYEQYF
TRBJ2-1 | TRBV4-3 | CASSQAEGNEQFF
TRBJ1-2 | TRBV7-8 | CASSSSRVGGYTF
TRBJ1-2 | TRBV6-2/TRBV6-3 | CASSDRANYGYTF
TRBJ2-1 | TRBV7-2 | CASSPGQGKVYEQFF
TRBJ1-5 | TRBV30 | CAWSMTDNQPQHF
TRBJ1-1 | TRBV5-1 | CASSKDRGENTEAFF
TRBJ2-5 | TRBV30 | CAWSGRTSGRDLKTQYF
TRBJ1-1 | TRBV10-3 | CAISGTGMNTEAFF
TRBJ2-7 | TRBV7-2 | CASSLVASGGREQYF
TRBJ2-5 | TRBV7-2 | CASSPPPGEETQYF
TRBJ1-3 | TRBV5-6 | CASSLGFLGNTIYF
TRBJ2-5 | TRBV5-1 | CASSPGNQETQYF
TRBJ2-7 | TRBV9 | CASSVHLESYEQYF
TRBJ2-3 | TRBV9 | CASSVDDDTQYF
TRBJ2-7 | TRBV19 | CASSTSGSSYEQYF
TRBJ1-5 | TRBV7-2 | CASSPQVGDLQPQHF